One and the same sample provided the 7 T cell receptor beta chains below, sequenced in a study of CD8 T cell repertoires and HIV-1 epitope variants. Using immunoSEQ multiplex PCR, the repertoire was profiled, and TCRdb retains in-frame clones only, with some absent. The sample lists 6,000 to 8,000 clones; 65% were seen once. No cognate antigen is known for these TCRs. The sequenced material came from cultured CD8+ T cells derived from PBMCs. These receptors all stem from a male donor with HIV.

This clone appeared a few times. The CDR3 here is CASSPYTSTNEKLFF. CDR3 bases: TGTGCCAGCAGCCCCTACACTTCAACTAATGAAAAACTGTTTTTT. The chain recombines TRBV6-5 with TRBJ1-4; no reliable D call. V dropped 6 bases and J dropped 0 bases, with 11 bases sitting between them. This CDR3 spans 15 amino acids. Germline values: CDR1 MNHEY, CDR2 SVGAGI.

The chain combines TRBV5-6 with TRBJ2-7; D gene unclear. The CDR3 is 13 residues long. Trimming removed 2 bases at V and 3 bases at J, with 9 bases between. Per the germline V gene, CDR1 is SGHDT and CDR2 is YYEEEE. The chain's CDR3 is CASSFGSFYEQYF. CDR3 coding DNA: TGTGCCAGCAGCTTCGGGTCCTTCTACGAGCAGTACTTC.

This clone was picked up a small number of times. The chain couples TRBV5-1 to TRBJ1-1; 8 bases fit TRBD1. The CDR3 loop spans 15 amino acids. CDR1 SGHRS and CDR2 YFSETQ come from the germline V gene. The V segment lost 4 bases and the J segment 0 bases; nucleotides outside the gene matches: 5. The CDR3 region is CASSSKTGVNTEAFF. CDR3 nucleotide sequence: TGCGCCAGCAGCAGCAAGACAGGGGTGAACACTGAAGCTTTCTTT.

This clone occurred a few times. This sequence joins TRBV27 and TRBJ2-6, with D unresolved. V lost 10 bases and J 0 bases, leaving 22 bases between the germline ends. The germline gives CDR1 MNHEY, CDR2 SMNVEV (reference sequence). The CDR3 covers 18 residues. CDR3 DNA sequence: TGTGCCACCCAATCCACAACTACTGCGAACTCTGGGGCCAACGTCCTGACTTTC. Its translation is CATQSTTTANSGANVLTF.

The CDR3 is CASSLDRDRGSGYF. The CDR3 coding sequence is TGTGCCAGCAGCTTGGACCGGGACAGGGGATCTGGGTACTTC. The chain has TRBV7-9 and TRBJ2-7; the match to TRBD1 covers 10 bases. Looked up from germline, CDR1 is SEHNR and CDR2 is FQNEAQ (reference sequence). The CDR3 runs 14 residues. V lost 3 bases and J lost 12; bases outside the gene matches: 11.

There are a few counts of this clone. The chain recombines TRBV28 with TRBJ2-5; no definite D call. Germline assignment: CDR1 MDHEN and CDR2 SYDVKM. V was clipped by 5 bases and J by 1 base, with 14 bases between them. The CDR3 has 15 residues. The CDR3 coding sequence is TGTGCCAGCAGTCCCTTAGCCGGGTTCCAAGAGACCCAGTACTTC. It codes for CASSPLAGFQETQYF.

The CDR3 spells CATSGPETTGNTIYF. The DNA of the CDR3 is TGTGCCACCAGTGGGCCCGAAACGACTGGAAACACCATATATTTT. The chain links TRBV7-6 to TRBJ1-3; D is uncertain. Germline V gene sequence: CDR1 SGHVS, CDR2 FNYEAQ. The CDR3 has 15 amino acids. Trimming took off 10 bases at V and 2 bases at J, with 18 bases between the two ends.